The next 22 T cell receptor beta chains were all read from a single sample in a study of lymphopenia after photon versus proton radiotherapy (dated by TCRdb to about 2019). The library came from the immunoSEQ multiplex PCR assay. Sourced from immuneACCESS, this table was stored by TCRdb with only in-frame sequences that have V and J called. A share of the clones is absent; for the studies checked, an unresolved V gene accounts for under half, and the remainder has no known explanation. This sample has around 150,000 clones in its table, and less than 90% of those were observed once. Around 5% of the sample is held by the ten biggest clonotypes. Sequenced material: peripheral blood, taken from a patient treated with photon-based radiotherapy. The receptors stem from a man in his fifties or sixties with gastric cancer.

The gene calls are TRBV19 and TRBJ2-5; no firm D call. V shed 2 bases and J shed 5 bases, with 9 bases lying between them. CDR1 and CDR2 from the germline V gene are LNHDA and SQIVND (reference sequence). The CDR3 consists of 13 residues. In nucleotides, the CDR3 is TGTGCCAGTAGTATATTGTACGGGGAGACCCAGTACTTC. As protein: CASSILYGETQYF.

This clone occurred a few times. The chain carries TRBV19 and TRBJ1-2; D call uncertain. From germline, CDR1 is LNHDA and CDR2 SQIVND (reference sequence). This CDR3 comprises 14 residues. V was trimmed by 3 bases and J by 3 bases, leaving 11 bases between them. The CDR3 spells CASSILGRDYGYTF. CDR3 DNA: TGTGCCAGTAGTATTCTTGGGAGGGACTATGGCTACACCTTC.

This clone was found a few times. This chain connects TRBV19 to TRBJ1-1, with no clear D. Germline V gene data show CDR1 as LNHDA and CDR2 as SQIVND (reference sequence). V lost 5 bases to trimming and J lost 3 bases, with 13 bases between them. The CDR3 is 14 amino acids. CDR3 sequence (DNA): TGTGCCAGTAGTGTCCGGGCTGCGGACACTGAAGCTTTCTTT. Its protein is CASSVRAADTEAFF.

The V call is TRBV12-2, the J call TRBJ2-5; TRBD1 is taken as the D call from the table, unchecked against the DNA. TRBV12-2 is a pseudogene. The CDR3 is 14 amino acids. The CDR3 DNA reads TGTGCAAGTCGCATAGGGCATACCCAAGAGACCCAGTACTTC. Amino acids: CASRIGHTQETQYF.

The chain uses TRBV6-5 and TRBJ2-3, with D tentatively TRBD2 (6 bases). Germline values: CDR1 MNHEY, CDR2 SVGAGI. The CDR3 has 12 residues. Trimming stripped 8 bases from V and 0 bases from J, with 6 bases between. The CDR3 nucleotides read TGTGCCAGCGGGGGGAGCACAGATACGCAGTATTTT. Translating it yields CASGGSTDTQYF.

The V and J genes are TRBV28 and TRBJ2-3; a weak D match, TRBD1 (5 bases). Germline values: CDR1 MDHEN, CDR2 SYDVKM. Trimming removed 3 bases from V and 0 bases from J, with 13 bases in between. CDR3 length: 16 residues. The CDR3 DNA sequence: TGTGCCAGCAGTTTCCCGGACACATTAAGCACAGATACGCAGTATTTT. Protein: CASSFPDTLSTDTQYF. The full variable domain, rest sourced from reference TRBV28 and TRBJ2-3, is DVKVTQSSRYLVKRTGEKVFLECVQDMDHENMFWYRQDPGLGLRLIYFSYDVKMKEKGDIPEGYSVSREKKERFSLILESASTNQTSMYLCASSFPDTLSTDTQYFGPGTRLTVL.

This rearrangement joins TRBV19 to TRBJ2-3, with 9 positions matching TRBD2. The CDR3 sequence is 17 residues long. Germline CDR1 and CDR2: LNHDA and SQIVND (reference sequence). Trimming took 4 bases from V and 2 from J; bases not matched to a gene: 10. CDR3 coding DNA: TGTGCCAGTAGTACGCGGACTAGCGTGGGTAACACAGATACGCAGTATTTT. Translation gives CASSTRTSVGNTDTQYF.

This clone appeared a single time. The chain has TRBV30 and TRBJ1-1, with 7 positions matching TRBD1. Unmatched junction bases numbered 4, after V lost 3 bases and J lost 0 bases. This CDR3 region has 14 residues. From germline, CDR1 is GTSNPN and CDR2 SVGIG (reference sequence). The CDR3 loop is CAWSRGYMNTEAFF. CDR3 sequence (DNA): TGTGCCTGGAGCAGGGGGTATATGAACACTGAAGCTTTCTTT. Filled out from reference TRBV30 and TRBJ1-1, the complete variable domain reads SQTIHQWPATLVQPVGSPLSLECTVEGTSNPNLYWYRQAAGRGLQLLFYSVGIGQISSEVPQNLSASRPQDRQFILSSKKLLLSDSGFYLCAWSRGYMNTEAFFGQGTRLTVV.

The V gene is TRBV2, the J gene TRBJ1-1; D remains ambiguous. This CDR3 has 15 residues. Trimming removed 8 bases at V and 1 base at J, with 17 bases between. Germline assignment: CDR1 SNHLY and CDR2 FYNNEI. In nucleotides, the CDR3 is TGTGCCAGCGGAGGGAGGGAAGCGACGAACACTGAAGCTTTCTTT. It specifies CASGGREATNTEAFF.

The chain recombines TRBV6-1 with TRBJ2-2; D call uncertain. Trimming took off 3 bases at V and 4 bases at J, with 9 bases between the two ends. The germline V gene encodes CDR1 MNHNS and CDR2 SASEGT. The CDR3 has 14 amino acids. CDR3 loop: CASSELYFTGELFF. The CDR3 DNA reads as TGTGCCAGCAGTGAGTTGTATTTCACCGGGGAGCTGTTTTTT.

The genes are TRBV5-1 and TRBJ2-2; D possibly corresponds to TRBD2 (6 bases). In germline, CDR1 is SGHRS, CDR2 YFSETQ. V was cut by 3 bases and J by 7 bases, with 13 bases left in between. This CDR3 is built from 14 residues. In nucleotides, the CDR3 is TGCGCCAGCAGCTCAACTAGCTTTGGCGGGGAGCTGTTTTTT. Protein: CASSSTSFGGELFF.

The rearrangement uses TRBV7-6 and TRBJ1-1; D call uncertain. Looked up from germline, CDR1 is SGHVS and CDR2 is FNYEAQ. Trimming cost V 4 bases and J 1 base, with 7 bases left between them. The CDR3 runs 13 residues. Here the CDR3 DNA reads TGTGCCAGCAGCTCTGACACGAACACTGAAGCTTTCTTT. Amino acid sequence: CASSSDTNTEAFF.

This rearrangement joins TRBV7-9 to TRBJ1-2; weak D call: TRBD1 (5 bases). Looked up from germline, CDR1 is SEHNR and CDR2 is FQNEAQ (reference sequence). This CDR3 is built from 17 residues. Deletions cut 5 bases from V and 4 bases from J, with 23 bases between. The CDR3 DNA follows: TGTGCCAGCAGCCCAGGTGAGGGAGGGGCGAAAAGCTATGGCTACACCTTC. Protein sequence: CASSPGEGGAKSYGYTF.

V usage is TRBV7-9 and J usage is TRBJ2-3, with 8 bases aligning to TRBD1. CDR3 length equals 15 residues. CDR1 SEHNR and CDR2 FQNEAQ come from the germline V gene (reference sequence). Germline trimming cut 1 base from V and 6 bases from J; bases unmatched to any gene: 6. The CDR3 DNA is TGTGCCAGCAGCTTAGAGCAGGGGGCTAGGGATACGCAGTATTTT. Translated, it gives CASSLEQGARDTQYF.

This rearrangement joins TRBV7-6 to TRBJ2-2; 8 bases line up with TRBD1. Per germline, CDR1 SGHVS and CDR2 FNYEAQ. V lost 0 bases, J lost 7 bases, and 10 bases stayed unmatched. The CDR3 totals 17 residues. This chain's CDR3 is CASSLADRAAINGELFF. CDR3 nucleotides: TGTGCCAGCAGCTTAGCGGACAGGGCGGCGATAAACGGGGAGCTGTTTTTT.

This chain uses TRBV7-2 with TRBJ1-1; D is undetermined. Germline lookup yields CDR1 SGHTA and CDR2 FQGNSA. Trimming left V 5 bases short and J 0 bases short, with 10 bases between. This CDR3 is built from 14 residues. The CDR3 reads CASSPRQMNTEAFF. The DNA for the CDR3 is TGTGCCAGCAGCCCCCGGCAGATGAACACTGAAGCTTTCTTT.

This clone appeared once. This sequence joins TRBV2 and TRBJ1-1; D is possibly TRBD1 (5 bases). The CDR3 totals 12 residues. Germline V gene lookup returns CDR1 SNHLY and CDR2 FYNNEI. Between the trimmed V and J ends, which lost 11 bases and 3 bases, there was a span of 13 bases. The DNA for the CDR3 is TGTGCCCTGGGGCGGGACTACACTGAAGCTTTCTTT. This sequence encodes CALGRDYTEAFF.

This chain connects TRBV2 to TRBJ2-2; 7 bases line up with TRBD1. The V and J ends lost 4 bases and 6 bases, in that order; junction bases with no gene match: 8. Germline CDR1 SNHLY, CDR2 FYNNEI. This CDR3 is built from 15 residues. The CDR3 sequence is CASSGGQIAPGELFF. The CDR3 region has the DNA TGTGCCAGCAGTGGGGGACAGATTGCCCCCGGGGAGCTGTTTTTT.

The rearrangement links TRBV6-4 to TRBJ2-1; TRBD2 aligns across 7 bases. The CDR3 has 15 residues. Germline V gene data show CDR1 as MRHNA and CDR2 as SNTAGT. The V gene end was trimmed by 6 bases and the J gene end by 6 bases; junction bases not matched to a gene: 11. CDR3 nucleotides: TGTGCCAGCAGCTTGGGAGGGGACTATCGCAATGAGCAGTTCTTC. Protein product: CASSLGGDYRNEQFF.

The V gene is TRBV13, the J gene TRBJ2-7, with no clear D. CDR3 length: 12 amino acids. With 1 base removed from V and 3 bases from J, the gap between germline ends came to 4 bases. Germline V gene sequence: CDR1 PRHDT, CDR2 FYEKMQ (reference sequence). The CDR3 coding sequence is TGTGCCAGCAGCTTAGCCCACTACGAGCAGTACTTC. Amino acid sequence: CASSLAHYEQYF.

The CDR3 loop reads CASSPGTGKLFF. DNA for the CDR3: TGTGCCAGTAGTCCAGGGACAGGAAAACTGTTTTTT. The V and J genes are TRBV19 and TRBJ1-4; 8 nucleotides align to TRBD1. The CDR3 is 12 amino acids. Per germline, CDR1 LNHDA and CDR2 SQIVND (reference sequence). The trim removed 5 bases at V and 10 bases at J, leaving 3 bases unmatched.

In its sample, this clone was seen once. This sequence joins TRBV7-2 and TRBJ2-3; 10 bases match TRBD2. The CDR3 is 17 residues long. The trim removed 5 bases at V and 7 bases at J, leaving 15 bases unmatched. Germline-derived CDR1 and CDR2 are SGHTA and FQGNSA. The DNA of the CDR3 is TGTGCCAGCAGCCAAGAGCCGGGACTAGCGAGAAGGCATACGCAGTATTTT. Amino acid sequence: CASSQEPGLARRHTQYF.